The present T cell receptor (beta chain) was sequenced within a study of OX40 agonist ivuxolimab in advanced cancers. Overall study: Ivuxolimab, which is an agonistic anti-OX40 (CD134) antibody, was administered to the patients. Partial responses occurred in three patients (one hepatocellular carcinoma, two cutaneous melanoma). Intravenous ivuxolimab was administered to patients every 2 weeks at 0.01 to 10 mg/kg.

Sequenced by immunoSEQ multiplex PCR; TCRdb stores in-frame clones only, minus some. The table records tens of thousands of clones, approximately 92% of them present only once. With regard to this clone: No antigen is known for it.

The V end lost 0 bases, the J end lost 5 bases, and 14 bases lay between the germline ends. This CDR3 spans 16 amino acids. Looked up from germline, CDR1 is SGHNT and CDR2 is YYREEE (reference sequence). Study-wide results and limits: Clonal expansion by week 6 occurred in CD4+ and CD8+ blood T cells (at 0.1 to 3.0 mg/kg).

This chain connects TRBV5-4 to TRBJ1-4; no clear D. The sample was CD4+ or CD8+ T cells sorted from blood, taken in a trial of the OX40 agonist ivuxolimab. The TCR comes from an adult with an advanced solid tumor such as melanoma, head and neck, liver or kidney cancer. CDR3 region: CASSLGAYETNEKLFF. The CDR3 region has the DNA TGTGCCAGCAGCTTGGGTGCCTACGAGACGAATGAAAAACTGTTTTTT. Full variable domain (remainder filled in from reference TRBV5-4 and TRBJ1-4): ETGVTQSPTHLIKTRGQQVTLRCSSQSGHNTVSWYQQALGQGPQFIFQYYREEENGRGNFPPRFSGLQFPNYSSELNVNALELDDSALYLCASSLGAYETNEKLFFGSGTQLSVL.